Shown below are 15 T cell receptor beta chains from a single sample sequenced in a study of read filtering for tumor transcriptome and immune sequencing. The library was built from around 0.4 ug RNA with molecular barcoded adaptors for alpha/delta and beta/gamma chains. TCRdb reprocessed the reads with MiXCR, giving one entry per CDR3 protein. The sample gives approximately 38,000 distinct CDR3 sequences, roughly 13% of which show up once; 27% is in the top ten. Sequenced: a population of CD138-negative cells sorted from bone marrow. Receptors were obtained from a donor at least 40 years old with multiple myeloma.

This clonotype was recorded many times. The chain joins TRBV11-2 to TRBJ2-7, with D possibly being TRBD2 (6 bases). The ends were cut back, 5 bases at V and 0 bases at J, with 20 bases in the middle. Germline CDR1 and CDR2: SGHAT and FQNNGV. This CDR3 has 17 amino acids. Here the CDR3 DNA reads TGTGCCAGCAGCCCAGAGGGCGGAGGGGCCCTCTCCTACGAGCAGTACTTC. Translated, it gives CASSPEGGGALSYEQYF.

A remark on this clonotype: This likely came from a read error, as a far larger clone is one base away. CDR3 sequence reads: CAGSLYDGLGLNEQFF. Written as DNA, the CDR3 is TGTGCCGGCAGTCTCTATGATGGACTAGGGTTAAATGAGCAGTTCTTC. The chain joins TRBV6-1 to TRBJ2-1; 7 nucleotides line up with TRBD2. Germline values: CDR1 MNHNS, CDR2 SASEGT. This CDR3 has 16 residues.

This clonotype was picked up a small number of times. The rearrangement uses TRBV14 and TRBJ2-2, with D perhaps matching TRBD2 (5 bases). Germline-derived CDR1 and CDR2 are SGHDN and FVKESK. The CDR3 is 16 residues long. V lost 4 bases and J lost 1, with 13 bases in between. CDR3 protein: CASSPLTSGNTGELFF. DNA of the CDR3: TGTGCCAGCAGCCCCTTGACAAGCGGGAACACCGGGGAGCTGTTTTTT.

A note on this clonotype: This may arise from a read error, as a much more abundant clone is one base away. It is likely a read error, because the conserved phenylalanine at the end of the CDR3 is missing. The chain is built from TRBV14 and TRBJ2-3; D unresolved. CDR1 and CDR2 from the germline V gene are SGHDN and FVKESK. There are 12 residues in the CDR3. Deletions cut 5 bases from V and 2 bases from J, with 5 bases between. The DNA for the CDR3 is TGTGCCAGCAGCATCTCCACAGATACGCAGTATCTT. This translates into CASSISTDTQYL.

This clonotype has at least ten counts. The V call is TRBV7-3, the J call TRBJ1-5; 7 nucleotides align to TRBD1. The CDR3 length is 17 residues. V dropped 3 bases and J dropped 0; count of bases not matched to a gene: 8. Germline CDR1 is SGHTA and CDR2 is FQGTGA. CDR3 region: CASSFGGGEDSNQPQHF. The CDR3 bases are TGTGCCAGCAGCTTTGGAGGGGGCGAGGATAGCAATCAGCCCCAGCATTTT.

The chain uses TRBV4-2 and TRBJ1-1, with D hard to call. Per the germline V gene, CDR1 is LGHNA and CDR2 is YNFKEQ. V lost 3 bases and J 1 base, leaving 9 bases between the germline ends. There are 14 residues in the CDR3. CDR3 residues: CASSHVAGNTEAFF. As DNA, the CDR3 is TGTGCCAGCAGCCATGTCGCAGGGAACACTGAAGCTTTCTTT.

The chain is built from TRBV9 and TRBJ2-5; D remains ambiguous. The CDR3 is 14 amino acids. Trimming removed 0 bases at V and 1 base at J, with 7 bases between. The V gene's germline CDR1 is SGDLS and CDR2 YYNGEE. CDR3 DNA sequence: TGTGCCAGCAGCGTAGGAGGTGTCCAAGAGACCCAGTACTTC. Its protein product is CASSVGGVQETQYF.

This clonotype was seen repeatedly, ten times or more. The CDR3 sequence: CASASGSSYNEQFF. The CDR3 DNA is TGTGCCAGCGCAAGCGGGTCCTCCTACAATGAGCAGTTCTTC. V usage is TRBV2 and J usage is TRBJ2-1; a possible D gene is TRBD2 (6 bases). The germline V and J ends were trimmed by 8 bases and 0 bases, with 11 bases remaining between them. The CDR3 is 14 amino acids. Looked up from germline, CDR1 is SNHLY and CDR2 is FYNNEI.

This clonotype has just a few counts. One base away lies a much larger clone, so this may be a sequencing read error. The chain uses TRBV29-1 and TRBJ1-4; maybe TRBD1 (5 bases). From germline, CDR1 is SQVTM and CDR2 ANQGSEA. The CDR3 loop spans 14 amino acids. The CDR3 sequence is CSVGDRDQGEKRFF. The CDR3 DNA follows: TGCAGCGTGGGGGACCGGGACCAAGGAGAAAAACGGTTTTTT.

This clonotype was detected ten times or more. The J gene is TRBJ2-1, the V gene TRBV6-2 or TRBV6-3; no clear D gene. The germline V and J ends were trimmed by 6 bases and 10 bases, with 13 bases remaining between them. The CDR3 has 12 amino acids. The germline gives CDR1 MNHEY, CDR2 SVGEGT. CDR3 in DNA: TGTGCCAGCAGCCCCCGAGAGCACGAGCAGTTCTTC. It is translated as CASSPREHEQFF.

On this clonotype: A read error may be the cause here, since a much bigger clone is one base away. This chain joins TRBV6-6 and TRBJ2-3; D unresolved. This CDR3 spans 11 amino acids. Germline assignment: CDR1 MNHNY and CDR2 SVGAGI (reference sequence). The CDR3 reads CASRGKDTLYF. The CDR3, as DNA: TGTGCCAGCCGAGGAAAAGATACGCTGTATTTT.

In this sample, this clonotype turned up many times. The chain joins TRBV18 to TRBJ1-1; TRBD1 aligns across 8 bases. This CDR3 contains 13 residues. Germline assignment: CDR1 KGHSH and CDR2 LQKENI. Trimming at V came to 3 bases and at J to 5 bases, leaving 2 bases not matched to a gene. Written as DNA, the CDR3 is TGTGCCAGCTCACCCACAGGGGGTACTGAAGCTTTCTTT. Residues: CASSPTGGTEAFF.

This clonotype has at least ten counts. V gene TRBV2 combines with J gene TRBJ2-1; 7 nucleotides match TRBD2. The CDR3 consists of 14 residues. Germline V gives CDR1 SNHLY, CDR2 FYNNEI. The V and J ends lost 6 bases and 4 bases, in that order; junction bases with no gene match: 6. CDR3 region: CASRMGLSYNEQFF. The CDR3 nucleotides are TGTGCCAGCAGAATGGGACTATCATACAATGAGCAGTTCTTC.

This clonotype was detected many times. The chain has TRBV3-1 and TRBJ1-1; D possibly corresponds to TRBD1 (6 bases). The CDR3 spans 14 residues. V lost 2 bases and J lost 8, with 15 bases in between. Germline V gene sequence: CDR1 LGHDT, CDR2 YNNKEL (reference sequence). The CDR3 DNA follows: TGTGCCAGCAGCCAATCCCCGGCGGGGGCGGAAGCTTTCTTT. Translating gives CASSQSPAGAEAFF.

This clonotype was recorded many times. This chain uses TRBV29-1 with TRBJ2-7, with 8 bases identical to TRBD1. Per the germline V gene, CDR1 is SQVTM and CDR2 is ANQGSEA. V lost 7 bases and J lost 5; bases outside the gene matches: 10. The CDR3 totals 13 residues. The CDR3 DNA reads as TGCAGCGCGTCCGGGACAGGCGGGAACGAGCAGTACTTC. Translated: CSASGTGGNEQYF.